This T cell receptor (beta chain) stems from a study of blood T cell repertoires in COVID-19. This CDR3 has 17 amino acids. Germline assignment: CDR1 MDHEN and CDR2 SYDVKM. V lost 3 bases and J 5 bases, leaving 22 bases between the germline ends. In the study's own analysis: For nucleated cells, counts were estimated from reference gene primer amplification. TCRdb keeps only in-frame clones here, not all; method: immunoSEQ multiplex PCR. V, J and clone size are taken as reported in that table, and D and trimming were inferred from the DNA itself. The table lists 140,000 or so clones, 84% of them singletons, with 8.9% in the top ten.

Sequenced sample: peripheral blood. The clonotype comes from a man aged 25 to 45 with COVID-19, enrolled during active disease. The rearrangement joins TRBV28 to TRBJ1-2; D might be TRBD1 (6 bases). The CDR3 bases are TGTGCCAGCAGTTTCCCGGAAGGGGCCAGGGGAGGGTATGGCTACACCTTC. Translation gives CASSFPEGARGGYGYTF.